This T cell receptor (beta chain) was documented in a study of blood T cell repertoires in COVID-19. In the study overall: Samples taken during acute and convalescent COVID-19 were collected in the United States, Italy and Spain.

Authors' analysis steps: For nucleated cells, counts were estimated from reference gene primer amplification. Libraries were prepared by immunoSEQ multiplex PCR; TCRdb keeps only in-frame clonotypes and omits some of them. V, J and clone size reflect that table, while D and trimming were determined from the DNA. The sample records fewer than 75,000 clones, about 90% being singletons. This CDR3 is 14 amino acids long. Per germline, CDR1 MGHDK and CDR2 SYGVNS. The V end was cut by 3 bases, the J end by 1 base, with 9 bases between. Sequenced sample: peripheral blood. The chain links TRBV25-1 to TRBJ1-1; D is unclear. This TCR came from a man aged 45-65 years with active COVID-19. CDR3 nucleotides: TGTGCCAGCAGTGACACCGGGAGGAACACTGAAGCTTTCTTT. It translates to CASSDTGRNTEAFF.